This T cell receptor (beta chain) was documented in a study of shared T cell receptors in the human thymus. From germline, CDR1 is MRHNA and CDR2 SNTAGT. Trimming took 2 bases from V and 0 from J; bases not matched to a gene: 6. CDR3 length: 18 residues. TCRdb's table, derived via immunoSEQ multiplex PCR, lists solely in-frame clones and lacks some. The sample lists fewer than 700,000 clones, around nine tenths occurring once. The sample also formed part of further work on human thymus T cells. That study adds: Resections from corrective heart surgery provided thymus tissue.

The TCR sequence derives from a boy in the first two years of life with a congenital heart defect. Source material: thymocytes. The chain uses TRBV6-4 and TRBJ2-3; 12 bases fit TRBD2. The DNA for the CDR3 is TGTGCCAGCAGTGACCGAGGACTAGCGGGGCACAGCACAGATACGCAGTATTTT. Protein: CASSDRGLAGHSTDTQYF.